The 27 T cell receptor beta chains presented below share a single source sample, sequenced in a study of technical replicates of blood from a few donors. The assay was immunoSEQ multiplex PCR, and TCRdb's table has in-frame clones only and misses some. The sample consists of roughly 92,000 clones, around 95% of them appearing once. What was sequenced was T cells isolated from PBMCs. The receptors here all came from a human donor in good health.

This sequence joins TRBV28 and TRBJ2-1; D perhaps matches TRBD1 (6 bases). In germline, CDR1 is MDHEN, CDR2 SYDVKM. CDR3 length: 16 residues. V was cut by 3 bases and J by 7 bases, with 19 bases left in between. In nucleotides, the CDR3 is TGTGCCAGCAGTTTGCTCTTCGGGACAATTCTAAATGAGCAGTTCTTC. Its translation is CASSLLFGTILNEQFF. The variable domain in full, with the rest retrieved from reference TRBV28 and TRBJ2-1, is DVKVTQSSRYLVKRTGEKVFLECVQDMDHENMFWYRQDPGLGLRLIYFSYDVKMKEKGDIPEGYSVSREKKERFSLILESASTNQTSMYLCASSLLFGTILNEQFFGPGTRLTVL.

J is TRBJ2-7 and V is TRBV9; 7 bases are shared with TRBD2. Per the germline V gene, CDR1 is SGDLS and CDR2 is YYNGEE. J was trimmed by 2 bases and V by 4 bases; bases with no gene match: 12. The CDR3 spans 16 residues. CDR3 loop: CASSPRGDSSPYEQYF. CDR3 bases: TGTGCCAGCAGCCCCCGGGGGGACTCTAGTCCCTACGAGCAGTACTTC. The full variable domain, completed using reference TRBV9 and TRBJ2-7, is DSGVTQTPKHLITATGQRVTLRCSPRSGDLSVYWYQQSLDQGLQFLIQYYNGEERAKGNILERFSAQQFPDLHSELNLSSLELGDSALYFCASSPRGDSSPYEQYFGPGTRLTVT.

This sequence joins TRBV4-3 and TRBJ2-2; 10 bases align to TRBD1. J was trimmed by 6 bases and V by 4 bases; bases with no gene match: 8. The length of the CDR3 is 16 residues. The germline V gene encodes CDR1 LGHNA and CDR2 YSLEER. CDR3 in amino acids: CASSLRQGASPGELFF. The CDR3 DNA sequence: TGCGCCAGCAGCCTCCGACAGGGGGCTTCTCCCGGGGAGCTGTTTTTT.

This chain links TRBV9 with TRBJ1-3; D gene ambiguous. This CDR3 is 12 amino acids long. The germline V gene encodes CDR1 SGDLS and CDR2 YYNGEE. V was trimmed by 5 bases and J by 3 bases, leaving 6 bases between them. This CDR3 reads CASSLVGNTIYF. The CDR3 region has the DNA TGTGCCAGCAGTCTTGTTGGAAACACCATATATTTT.

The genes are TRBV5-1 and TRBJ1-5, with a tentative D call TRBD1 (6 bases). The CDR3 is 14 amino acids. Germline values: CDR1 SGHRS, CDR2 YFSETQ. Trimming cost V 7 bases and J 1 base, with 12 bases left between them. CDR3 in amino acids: CASRGGRSNQPQHF. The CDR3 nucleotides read TGCGCCAGCCGGGGGGGCCGGAGCAATCAGCCCCAGCATTTT. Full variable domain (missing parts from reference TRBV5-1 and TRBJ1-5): KAGVTQTPRYLIKTRGQQVTLSCSPISGHRSVSWYQQTPGQGLQFLFEYFSETQRNKGNFPGRFSGRQFSNSRSEMNVSTLELGDSALYLCASRGGRSNQPQHFGDGTRLSIL.

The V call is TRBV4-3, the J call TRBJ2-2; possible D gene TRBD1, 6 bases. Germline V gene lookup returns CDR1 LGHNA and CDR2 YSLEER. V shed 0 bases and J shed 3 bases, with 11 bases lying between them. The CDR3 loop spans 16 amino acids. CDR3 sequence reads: CASSQEGATYTGELFF. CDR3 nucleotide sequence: TGCGCCAGCAGCCAAGAGGGGGCGACATACACCGGGGAGCTGTTTTTT.

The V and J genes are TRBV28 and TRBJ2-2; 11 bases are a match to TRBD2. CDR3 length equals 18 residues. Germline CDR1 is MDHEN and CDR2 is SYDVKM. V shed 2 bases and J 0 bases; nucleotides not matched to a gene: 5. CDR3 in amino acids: CASSLTSGRETNTGELFF. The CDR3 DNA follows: TGTGCCAGCAGTTTAACTAGCGGGAGAGAAACGAACACCGGGGAGCTGTTTTTT. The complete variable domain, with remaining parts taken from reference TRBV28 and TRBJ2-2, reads DVKVTQSSRYLVKRTGEKVFLECVQDMDHENMFWYRQDPGLGLRLIYFSYDVKMKEKGDIPEGYSVSREKKERFSLILESASTNQTSMYLCASSLTSGRETNTGELFFGEGSRLTVL.

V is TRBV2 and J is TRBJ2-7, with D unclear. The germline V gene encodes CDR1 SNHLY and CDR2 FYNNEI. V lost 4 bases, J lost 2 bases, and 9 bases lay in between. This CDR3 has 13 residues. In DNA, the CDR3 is TGTGCCAGCAGTGGCAGTACACCCTACGAGCAGTACTTC. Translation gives CASSGSTPYEQYF.

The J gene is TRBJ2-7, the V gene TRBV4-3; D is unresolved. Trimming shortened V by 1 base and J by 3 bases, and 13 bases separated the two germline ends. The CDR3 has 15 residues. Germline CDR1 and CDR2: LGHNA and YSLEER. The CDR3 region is CASSQGLQADYEQYF. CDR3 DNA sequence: TGCGCCAGCAGCCAAGGCCTGCAGGCTGACTACGAGCAGTACTTC.

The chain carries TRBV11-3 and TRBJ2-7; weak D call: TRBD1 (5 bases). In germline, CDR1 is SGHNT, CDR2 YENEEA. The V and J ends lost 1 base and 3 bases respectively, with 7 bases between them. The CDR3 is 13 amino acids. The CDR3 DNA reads TGTGCCAGCAGCTTAGGACAGATCTACGAGCAGTACTTC. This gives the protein CASSLGQIYEQYF.

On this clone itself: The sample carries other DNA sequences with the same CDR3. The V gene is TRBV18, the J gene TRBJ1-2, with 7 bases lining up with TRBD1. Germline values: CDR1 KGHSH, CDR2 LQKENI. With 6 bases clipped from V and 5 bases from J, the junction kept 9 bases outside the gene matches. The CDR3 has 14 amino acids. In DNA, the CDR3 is TGTGCCAGCTCCCCTGGGACAGACTTATATGGCTACACCTTC. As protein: CASSPGTDLYGYTF.

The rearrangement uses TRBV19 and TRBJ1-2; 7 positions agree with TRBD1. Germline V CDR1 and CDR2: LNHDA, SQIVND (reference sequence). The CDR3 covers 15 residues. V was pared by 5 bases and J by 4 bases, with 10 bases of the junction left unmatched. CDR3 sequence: CASSPKPGTAYGYTF. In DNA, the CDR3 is TGTGCCAGTAGTCCCAAACCCGGGACAGCCTATGGCTACACCTTC.

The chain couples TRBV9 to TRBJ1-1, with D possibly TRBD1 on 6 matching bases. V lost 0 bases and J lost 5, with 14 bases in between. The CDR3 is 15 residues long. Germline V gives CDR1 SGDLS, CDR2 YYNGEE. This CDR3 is CASSVGGGAGTEAFF. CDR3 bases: TGTGCCAGCAGCGTAGGTGGGGGCGCGGGTACTGAAGCTTTCTTT.

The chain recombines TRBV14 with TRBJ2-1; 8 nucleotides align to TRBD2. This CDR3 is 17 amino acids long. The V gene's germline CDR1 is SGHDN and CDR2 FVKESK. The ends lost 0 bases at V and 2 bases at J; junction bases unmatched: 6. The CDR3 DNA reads TGTGCCAGCAGCCAAGATTGGACTAGCAGCGCCTACAATGAGCAGTTCTTC. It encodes CASSQDWTSSAYNEQFF.

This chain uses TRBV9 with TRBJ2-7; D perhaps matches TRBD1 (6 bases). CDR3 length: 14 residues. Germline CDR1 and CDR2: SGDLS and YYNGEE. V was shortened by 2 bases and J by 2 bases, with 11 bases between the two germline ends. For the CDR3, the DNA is TGTGCCAGCAGCGTCTTGGACAGTCCCTACGAGCAGTACTTC. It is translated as CASSVLDSPYEQYF. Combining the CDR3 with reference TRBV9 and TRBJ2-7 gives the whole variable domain DSGVTQTPKHLITATGQRVTLRCSPRSGDLSVYWYQQSLDQGLQFLIQYYNGEERAKGNILERFSAQQFPDLHSELNLSSLELGDSALYFCASSVLDSPYEQYFGPGTRLTVT.

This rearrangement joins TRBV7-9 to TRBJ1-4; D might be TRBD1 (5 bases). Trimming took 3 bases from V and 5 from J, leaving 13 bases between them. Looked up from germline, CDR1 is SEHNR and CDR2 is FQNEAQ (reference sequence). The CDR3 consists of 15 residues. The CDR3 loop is CASSFGGDVNEKLFF. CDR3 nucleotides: TGTGCCAGCAGCTTTGGAGGGGACGTCAATGAAAAACTGTTTTTT.

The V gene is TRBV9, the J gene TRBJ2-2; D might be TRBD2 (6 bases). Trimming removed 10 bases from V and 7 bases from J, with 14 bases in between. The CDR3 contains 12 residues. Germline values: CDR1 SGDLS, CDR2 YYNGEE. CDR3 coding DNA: TGTGCCTCCCTGGGAGGAGGCGGGGAGCTGTTTTTT. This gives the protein CASLGGGGELFF.

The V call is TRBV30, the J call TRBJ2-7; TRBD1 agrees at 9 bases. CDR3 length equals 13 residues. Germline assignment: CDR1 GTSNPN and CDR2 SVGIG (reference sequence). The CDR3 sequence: CALTRDRAYEQYF. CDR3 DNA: TGTGCTTTGACCCGGGACAGGGCCTACGAGCAGTACTTC.

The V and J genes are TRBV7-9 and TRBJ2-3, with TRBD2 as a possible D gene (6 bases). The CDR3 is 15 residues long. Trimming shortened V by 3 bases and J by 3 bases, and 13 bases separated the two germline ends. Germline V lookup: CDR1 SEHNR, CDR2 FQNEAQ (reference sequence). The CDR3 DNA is TGTGCCAGCAGCTTGGGACTCGGGCTAACAGATACGCAGTATTTT. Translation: CASSLGLGLTDTQYF.

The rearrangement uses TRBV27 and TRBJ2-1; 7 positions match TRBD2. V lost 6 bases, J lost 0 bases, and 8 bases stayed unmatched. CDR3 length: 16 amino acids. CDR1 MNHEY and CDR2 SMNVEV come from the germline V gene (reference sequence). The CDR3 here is CASSPFGTNSYNEQFF. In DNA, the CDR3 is TGTGCCAGCAGCCCCTTCGGGACTAACTCCTACAATGAGCAGTTCTTC.

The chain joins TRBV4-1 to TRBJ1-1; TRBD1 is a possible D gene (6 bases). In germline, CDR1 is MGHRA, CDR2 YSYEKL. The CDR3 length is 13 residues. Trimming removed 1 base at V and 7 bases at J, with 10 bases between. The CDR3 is CASSQVQGIEAFF. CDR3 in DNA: TGCGCCAGCAGCCAAGTACAGGGCATTGAAGCTTTCTTT.

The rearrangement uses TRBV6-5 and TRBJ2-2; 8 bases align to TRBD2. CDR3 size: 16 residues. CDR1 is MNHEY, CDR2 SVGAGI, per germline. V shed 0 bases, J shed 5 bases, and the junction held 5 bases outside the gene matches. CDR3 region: CASSYSAGAGTGELFF. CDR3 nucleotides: TGTGCCAGCAGTTACTCAGCGGGAGCCGGGACCGGGGAGCTGTTTTTT.

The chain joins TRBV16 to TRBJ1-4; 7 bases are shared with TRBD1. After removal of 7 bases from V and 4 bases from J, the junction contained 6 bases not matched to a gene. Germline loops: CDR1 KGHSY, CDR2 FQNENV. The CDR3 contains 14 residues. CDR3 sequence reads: CASTQTGLNEKLFF. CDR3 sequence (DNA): TGTGCCAGCACCCAGACAGGGCTTAATGAAAAACTGTTTTTT.

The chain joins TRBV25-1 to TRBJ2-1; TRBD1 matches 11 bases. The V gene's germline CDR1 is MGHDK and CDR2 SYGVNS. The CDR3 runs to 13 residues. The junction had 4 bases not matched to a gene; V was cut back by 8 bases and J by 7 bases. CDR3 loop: CASGTGGGNEQFF. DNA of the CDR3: TGTGCCAGCGGGACAGGGGGTGGAAATGAGCAGTTCTTC.

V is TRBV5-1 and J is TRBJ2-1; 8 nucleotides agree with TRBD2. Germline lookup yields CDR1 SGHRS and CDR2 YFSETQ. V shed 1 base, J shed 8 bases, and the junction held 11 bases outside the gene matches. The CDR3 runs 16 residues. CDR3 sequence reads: CASSLYPAGGWDEQFF. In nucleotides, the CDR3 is TGCGCCAGCAGCTTGTATCCGGCGGGAGGCTGGGATGAGCAGTTCTTC.

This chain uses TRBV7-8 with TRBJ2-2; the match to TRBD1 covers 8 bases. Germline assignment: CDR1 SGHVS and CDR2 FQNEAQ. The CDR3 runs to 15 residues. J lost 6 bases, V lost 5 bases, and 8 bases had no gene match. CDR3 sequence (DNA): TGTGCCAGCAGCGGAGACAGGGGTTCGGCCGGGGAGCTGTTTTTT. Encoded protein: CASSGDRGSAGELFF. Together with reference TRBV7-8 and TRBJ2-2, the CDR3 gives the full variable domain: GAGVSQSPRYKVAKRGQDVALRCDPISGHVSLFWYQQALGQGPEFLTYFQNEAQLDKSGLPSDRFFAERPEGSVSTLKIQRTQQEDSAVYLCASSGDRGSAGELFFGEGSRLTVL.

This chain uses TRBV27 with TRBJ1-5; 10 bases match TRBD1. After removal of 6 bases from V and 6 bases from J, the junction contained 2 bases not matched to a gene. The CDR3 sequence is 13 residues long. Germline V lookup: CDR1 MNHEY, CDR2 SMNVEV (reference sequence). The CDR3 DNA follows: TGTGCCAGCAGGACAGGGGGCCGTCAGCCCCAGCATTTT. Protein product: CASRTGGRQPQHF.